What follows is one TCR beta chain and its context. Its antigen specificity is not known. No quality values exist for individual bases; no much larger clone is one base distant. The CDR3 numbers 17 residues from cysteine through phenylalanine. Only CDR3 DNA remains: 51 bases, in frame from the first base. The germline V gene sets CDR1 to SGHTA and CDR2 to FQGNSA. This sample was taken from a study of cytomegalovirus exposure and HLA in healthy donors (dated by TCRdb to 2017 to 2019). About the investigation overall: According to an earlier analysis of a few hundred of the donors, 150 million to 200 million T cells yielded roughly 110 million unique TCR beta sequences and about 280 Gb of sequence data. Among the approximately 400 genotyped donors, around 81% belonged to the genetic ancestry cluster associated with self-reported Caucasian donors. A later genetic analysis used genome-wide SNP genotypes for about 65% of the 666 donors, treating that subset as a discovery cohort. Typing coverage varied by locus: roughly 629-640 donors for A, B, C, DRB1 and DQB1; 500 to 550 for DQA1; more than 600 for DPA1; under 490 for DPB1. A separate validation cohort of over a hundred different subjects was used in addition to the 666-subject first cohort. To decide whether each TCR beta V gene segment behaved as functional or pseudogenic, an earlier analysis of approximately 590 of the donors relied on high-throughput TCR beta sequencing. An early release that covered fewer than 750 HLA-typed donors contained approximately 320 gigabases of sequencing data and tens of millions of unique TCR sequences. Donor age, sex, ethnicity and CMV serostatus were collected together with the repertoire data. Class I and class II HLA loci were covered by the typing at four-digit resolution. The study profiled the T cell repertoires of under 850 subjects by immunosequencing and related them to cytomegalovirus serostatus. All discovery cohort repertoires had been generated using a single sequencing platform. The study aimed to test whether signatures of past pathogen exposure could be identified by cataloging public T cell receptors. In the later analysis, no new phenotypic data were used to find candidate immune exposures; instead, reliance was placed on TCR beta sequences and their occurrence across donors. To predict cytomegalovirus infection status, the study brought together high-throughput TCR immunosequencing, statistical association of individual TCRs with disease status, and machine learning. To study patterns of TCR occurrence, a later analysis re-analyzed previously published TCR beta repertoires from more than 550 donors and added high-resolution HLA genotyping. Across under 500 genotyped donors of the cohort, an average of roughly 230,000 unique TCR beta nucleotide sequences per donor were sequenced, and around 20% of those sequences were non-productive. Four to six DR-DQ haplotypes were handled as single units for association and clustering, since linkage in the cohort was strong.

Results the study describes overall, beyond this receptor: Some IMGT-functional V segments, including TRBV6-2 and TRBV6-3, could not be told apart with the 87-base-pair reads, so those segments were excluded. The classifier was reported to diagnose cytomegalovirus status with high specificity and sensitivity in both the original and validation cohorts. Linkage disequilibrium might explain the correlated functional status among segregating V segments, but an unknown experimental factor could not be ruled out. According to a later analysis, TCR association rates differed among HLA loci, with DRB1 alleles showing the most associated TCRs and HLA-C alleles showing the fewest. CMV serostatus was the only immune exposure information available for the cohort. An association between a missense DCLRE1C variant and V-gene and J-gene trimming of TCR beta chains was found in a later genetic analysis and replicated in an independent cohort. Most TCR sequences were seen in very few donors, while some public TCRs were found in many individuals. Broadly in line with IMGT annotations, most TCR beta V segments showed up in productive rearrangements about 87% or about 30% of the time in an earlier analysis of 587 of the donors. A total of 164 TCR beta chains were listed by the study as associated with cytomegalovirus. HLA typing was unavailable for some donors at each locus, so association tests used only the typed subset. At a false discovery rate of 0.05, a later analysis linked around 15,000 TCR beta sequences to specific HLA alleles. A few of the identified cytomegalovirus-associated TCR beta chains were confirmed in vitro to be specific for cytomegalovirus antigens. Some 16 rarely observed V segments, including chromosome 9 orphons, were excluded from the earlier analysis of approximately 600 of the donors because counts were too low. Sequencing depth was assumed to be roughly uniform across donors in the presence/absence analyses, though that assumption may not hold. In a later analysis, several top co-occurrence clusters were reported to appear linked to parvovirus B19, influenza, CMV and Epstein-Barr virus. A further reported finding was that TCR beta sequences accurately predicted the HLA-A and HLA-B alleles for most subjects in the first cohort. A group of highly shared sequence variants was considered likely to be a technical artifact of the sequencing pipeline. According to the authors, the approach could potentially be generalized to other disease states and immunological phenotypes. Only TCR beta chains were sequenced in this cohort, and the absence of alpha or paired-chain data limited detectable features. When HLA alleles, especially DR and DQ, strongly co-occurred, attributing TCR associations to individual alleles was difficult. A later genetic analysis reported fewer N-insertions in productive TCRs among donors in an Asian-associated ancestry cluster than the roughly 690-donor mean. Compared with equally common non-associated chains, HLA-associated TCR beta chains in a later analysis were more clonally expanded and had lower generation probabilities. Most CMV-associated TCR beta chains appeared to be HLA-restricted in a later analysis, and the HLA associations seemed to be driven largely by CMV exposure.

The library was produced with the immunoSEQ multiplex PCR assay. For the multiplex PCR, a mixture combining 60 forward primers for TCR Vbeta segments and 13 reverse primers for TCR Jbeta segments was used. Amplification of the CDR3 region of rearranged TCR beta genes was performed with a multiplex PCR assay on genomic DNA. On the Illumina HiSeq System, the amplified TCR beta libraries were sequenced as 87-base-pair reads. The source study handled its data this way. Across the roughly 670 repertoires, a later analysis counted roughly 77 million unique TCR beta chains, 8.5 million to 12 million of which were shared by at least two donors. Raw reads were error-corrected and collapsed into unique sequences by a nearest-neighbor algorithm in which closely related sequences were merged to remove PCR and sequencing errors. CDR3 sequences were aligned to IMGT reference sequences to assign V, D and J gene segments. For a sequence to be retained, a match of at least six nucleotides to both a V gene segment and a J gene segment was required. A rearrangement was called productive if the CDR3 had no stop codons and remained in frame with V and J, and every other rearrangement was called non-productive. Following IMGT convention, CDR3 was defined as the stretch from the second conserved V-encoded cysteine up to the conserved J-encoded phenylalanine. The earlier analysis of some 550 of the donors excluded any sequence lacking an unambiguous match to a single V gene segment. An earlier analysis of several hundred of the donors called V segments functional above 56.7% productive rearrangements and segregating when the between-donor standard deviation exceeded 5%. A statistical classification framework was built for diagnosing cytomegalovirus status from the catalog of TCR beta chain sequences. In a later analysis, TCR nucleotide sequences were compared against IMGT/GENE-DB human TR gene sequences so that V and J genes could be assigned. In a later analysis, CDR3 sequences and most-parsimonious VDJ recombination scenarios were assigned using the TCRdist pipeline. In a later analysis, every TCR beta chain was defined by the combination of its CDR3 amino acid sequence and its V-gene family, and reads without a unique V-gene family were dropped. To address suspected cross-contamination and a sequencing artifact, a later analysis removed 592 highly shared, low-generation-probability nucleotide sequences. In a later analysis, a clonal expansion index for each public chain was calculated from normalized within-repertoire ranks of inferred template counts. In a later analysis, generation probabilities were computed using a VDJ recombination model fitted to out-of-frame rearrangements, and the results were checked against IGoR. A later analysis scored TCR-TCR, TCR-HLA and TCR-CMV co-occurrence with hypergeometric tests, applying a repertoire-size bias correction to TCR pairs. In a later analysis, false discovery rates were estimated by permuting HLA or CMV assignments 20 times. In a later analysis, co-occurring TCRs were grouped with DBSCAN, and TCRdist sequence similarity was added when clustering was performed within HLA-allele-positive subsets. Co-occurrence clustering excluded repertoires with fewer than 30,000 or more than 120,000 public chains, plus five with anomalous nucleotide sharing. Drawn from immuneACCESS, this table holds only the in-frame rearrangements with V and J called that TCRdb kept. Clones are partly lost; checked studies trace under half to an unresolved V gene and leave the rest unexplained. Clone size and the V and J calls come from that table; the DNA yielded D and trimming. In this sample the table shows some 67,000 clones, roughly 76% of which occur a single time. The ten largest clones represent approximately 7.8% of the sample.

In total, 666 healthy bone marrow donors made up the cohort. At the time of sampling, all cohort members were nominally healthy, though unrecorded immune exposures were likely present. The donor was CMV seropositive and was included in the group of 300 or so seropositive cohort members. A peripheral blood sample was provided by each donor, and peripheral blood mononuclear cells were used for TCR beta sequencing. The Qiagen DNeasy Blood Extraction Kit was used to extract genomic DNA from the blood cell samples. The source of this sequence is a man between 60 and 75 years old in good health and CMV-seropositive. Sequencing was carried out using PBMCs. This chain joins TRBV7-2 to TRBJ2-5; TRBD1 matches 8 bases in the middle. The J call may be mistaken, given a closer DNA end match to TRBJ2-7. The CDR3 protein sequence reads: CASSLALFGQGNYEQYF. The DNA reads as follows: TGTGCCAGCAGCTTAGCGCTTTTCGGACAGGGAAATTACGAGCAGTACTTC.